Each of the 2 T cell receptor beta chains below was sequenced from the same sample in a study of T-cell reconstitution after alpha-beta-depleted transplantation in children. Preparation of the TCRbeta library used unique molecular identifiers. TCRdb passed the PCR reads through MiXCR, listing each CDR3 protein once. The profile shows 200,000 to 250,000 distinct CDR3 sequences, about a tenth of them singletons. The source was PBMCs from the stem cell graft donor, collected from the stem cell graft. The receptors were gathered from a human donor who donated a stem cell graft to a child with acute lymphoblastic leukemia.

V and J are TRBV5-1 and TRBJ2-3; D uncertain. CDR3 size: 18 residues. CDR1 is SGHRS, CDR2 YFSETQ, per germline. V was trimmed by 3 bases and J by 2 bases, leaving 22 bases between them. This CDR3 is CASSSSGLGSSYTDTQYF. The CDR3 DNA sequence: TGCGCCAGCAGCTCCAGTGGTCTGGGCAGCAGCTACACAGATACGCAGTATTTT. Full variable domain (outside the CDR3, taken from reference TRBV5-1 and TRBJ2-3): KAGVTQTPRYLIKTRGQQVTLSCSPISGHRSVSWYQQTPGQGLQFLFEYFSETQRNKGNFPGRFSGRQFSNSRSEMNVSTLELGDSALYLCASSSSGLGSSYTDTQYFGPGTRLTVL.

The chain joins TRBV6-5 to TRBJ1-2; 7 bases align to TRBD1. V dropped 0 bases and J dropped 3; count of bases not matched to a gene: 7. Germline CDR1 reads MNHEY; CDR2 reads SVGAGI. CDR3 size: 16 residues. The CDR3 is CASSYSTGPLYYGYTF. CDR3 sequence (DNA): TGTGCCAGCAGTTACTCGACAGGGCCACTTTACTATGGCTACACCTTC.